This TCR beta chain is from a study of CD8 T cells in Susac syndrome. TEMRA cells were FACS-enriched, unlike CD8+ and CD4+ T cells, which were negatively isolated. Findings and limits, study-wide: The CD4+ T cell repertoires from Susac syndrome exhibited no clonal expansion.

As to this clonotype: Its antigen remains unidentified.

Trimming took 0 bases from V and 4 from J, leaving 9 bases between them. The CDR3 consists of 13 residues. Germline assignment: CDR1 DFQATT and CDR2 SNEGSKA (reference sequence). An amount of RNA that ranged from roughly 0.45 to 1 ug was reverse transcribed with random hexamers. TCRdb passed the immunoSEQ multiplex PCR reads through MiXCR, listing each CDR3 protein once. Of approximately 180,000 distinct CDR3 sequences in the sample, about 91% were seen once. V and J are TRBV20-1 and TRBJ1-2; unclear D gene. The specimen sequenced was CD4+ T cells from PBMCs. This TCR was recovered from a human donor with Susac syndrome. The CDR3 reads CSARDLGGYGYTF. DNA for the CDR3: TGCAGTGCTAGAGATCTGGGAGGCTATGGCTACACCTTC.